This paragraph covers one T cell receptor (beta chain) sequence. The source of the sample is a study of cytomegalovirus exposure and HLA in healthy donors. The CDR3 is made up of 13 amino acids. V was cut by 0 bases and J by 6 bases, with 11 bases left in between. Germline CDR1 and CDR2: GTSNPN and SVGIG (reference sequence). Generated by immunoSEQ multiplex PCR, the TCRdb table keeps only in-frame clones and is missing some. Of a few hundred thousand clones listed, about 93% are singletons. The receptor was derived from a woman aged 18-29 years in good health and CMV-seronegative. The genes are TRBV30 and TRBJ1-2; the D is unclear. The sequencing input was PBMCs. CDR3: CAWSVLILNGYTF. Written as DNA, the CDR3 is TGTGCCTGGAGTGTACTAATCCTTAATGGCTACACCTTC.